The 31 T cell receptor beta chains below come from one sample, sequenced in a study of cytomegalovirus exposure and HLA in healthy donors. Primers: 60 Vbeta forward and 13 Jbeta reverse. Only in-frame clones appear in the TCRdb table, and some are missing; sequencing was by immunoSEQ multiplex PCR. The table shows 100,000 to 150,000 clones, with roughly 80% occurring only once. Sample: PBMCs. The origin of the receptors is a girl aged 2-10 years in good health and CMV-seronegative.

The chain carries TRBV18 and TRBJ1-1; 9 bases map to TRBD1. The CDR3 spans 15 residues. V was clipped by 3 bases and J by 7 bases; unmatched bases: 9. Germline CDR1 reads KGHSH; CDR2 reads LQKENI. Here the CDR3 reads CASSPDRGWGLEAFF. CDR3 DNA sequence: TGTGCCAGCTCACCGGACAGGGGATGGGGACTTGAAGCTTTCTTT.

The V call is TRBV9, the J call TRBJ1-5; 8 bases are a match to TRBD1. After removal of 4 bases from V and 2 bases from J, the junction contained 8 bases not matched to a gene. CDR3 size: 16 residues. CDR1 and CDR2 (germline): SGDLS, YYNGEE. The CDR3 nucleotides read TGTGCCAGCAGCCCAGGACAGGGAGGACGCAATCAGCCCCAGCATTTT. Translation gives CASSPGQGGRNQPQHF.

V is TRBV25-1 and J is TRBJ2-1; a possible D gene is TRBD2 (5 bases). The V end lost 3 bases, the J end lost 10 bases, and 10 bases lay between the germline ends. Germline CDR1 is MGHDK and CDR2 is SYGVNS. The CDR3 totals 12 residues. CDR3 in DNA: TGTGCCAGCAGTGATGCCGGCGGGGAGCAGTTCTTC. This gives the protein CASSDAGGEQFF.

The CDR3 loop is CASSNGGDTQYF. The CDR3 nucleotides read TGTGCCAGCAGTAACGGCGGGGATACGCAGTATTTT. This chain links TRBV2 with TRBJ2-3; a possible D gene is TRBD2 (5 bases). Trimming removed 5 bases from V and 6 bases from J, with 9 bases in between. From germline, CDR1 is SNHLY and CDR2 FYNNEI. The CDR3 runs to 12 residues.

The chain combines TRBV4-1 with TRBJ2-1, with 11 bases lining up with TRBD2. V gave up 4 bases and J gave up 9 bases; unmatched junction bases: 5. From germline, CDR1 is MGHRA and CDR2 YSYEKL. The CDR3 sequence is 14 residues long. The CDR3 is CASSLTSGDPEQFF. CDR3 nucleotide sequence: TGCGCCAGCAGCCTGACTAGCGGGGATCCTGAGCAGTTCTTC.

The gene calls are TRBV4-2 and TRBJ2-3; 16 positions agree with TRBD2. The J segment lost 4 bases and the V segment lost 2 bases, leaving 3 bases of the junction unmatched. CDR1 is LGHNA, CDR2 YNFKEQ, per germline. CDR3 size: 17 residues. The CDR3 DNA is TGTGCCAGCAGCCAACCGGGACTAGCGGGGGGGCCAGATACGCAGTATTTT. Protein: CASSQPGLAGGPDTQYF.

There are a few counts of this clone. The chain joins TRBV5-1 to TRBJ2-5; D perhaps matches TRBD2 (5 bases). Looked up from germline, CDR1 is SGHRS and CDR2 is YFSETQ. The CDR3 contains 17 residues. Trimming took 0 bases from V and 4 from J, leaving 19 bases between them. The CDR3 nucleotides are TGCGCCAGCAGCTTGGAACTCGGGCCAAGAAGCGGAGAGACCCAGTACTTC. This gives the protein CASSLELGPRSGETQYF.

The chain employs TRBV7-9 and TRBJ2-7; TRBD1 matches 8 bases. Germline V gene lookup returns CDR1 SEHNR and CDR2 FQNEAQ (reference sequence). V was clipped by 5 bases and J by 5 bases; unmatched bases: 8. The CDR3 contains 14 residues. The CDR3 loop reads CASSLRGRYDEQYF. CDR3 DNA sequence: TGTGCCAGCAGCCTCAGGGGGCGCTACGACGAGCAGTACTTC.

Comments on this clone: The junction departs from germline at one end; a sequencing error may be responsible. The chain is built from TRBV7-7 and TRBJ2-1, with TRBD1 as a possible D gene (6 bases). The CDR3 has 13 amino acids. Germline V gene sequence: CDR1 SSHAT, CDR2 FNYEAQ (reference sequence). DNA of the CDR3: TGTGCTAGCAGCATAAACAGGGACAATGAGCAGTTCTTC. It encodes CASSINRDNEQFF.

The V and J genes are TRBV10-3 and TRBJ1-2; perhaps TRBD1 as D (6 bases). The CDR3 loop spans 15 amino acids. Trimming pared 3 bases from V and 0 bases from J, leaving 11 bases between. CDR1 is ENHRY, CDR2 SYGVKD, per germline. This chain's CDR3 is CAISERQDTNYGYTF. CDR3 bases: TGTGCCATCAGTGAAAGACAGGATACTAACTATGGCTACACCTTC.

This clone has just one count. This sequence joins TRBV19 and TRBJ2-3; 13 bases are shared with TRBD2. CDR1 is LNHDA, CDR2 SQIVND, per germline (reference sequence). V was pared by 6 bases and J by 2 bases, with 11 bases of the junction left unmatched. The CDR3 totals 18 residues. The CDR3 nucleotides are TGTGCCAGTAGCAAGGGGACTAGCGGGACTTCGATCACAGATACGCAGTATTTT. This translates into CASSKGTSGTSITDTQYF.

The chain employs TRBV7-2 and TRBJ2-1, with 10 bases identical to TRBD2. The CDR3 totals 18 residues. The germline CDR1 and CDR2 sequences are SGHTA and FQGNSA. V lost 1 base, J lost 4 bases, and 10 bases stayed unmatched. The CDR3 loop is CASSLVFPAGGLYNEQFF. CDR3 DNA: TGTGCCAGCAGCTTAGTATTTCCAGCGGGAGGGTTGTACAATGAGCAGTTCTTC.

The chain has TRBV5-1 and TRBJ2-7; 10 nucleotides align to TRBD1. The CDR3 has 17 residues. After removal of 3 bases from V and 4 bases from J, the junction contained 13 bases not matched to a gene. Per germline, CDR1 SGHRS and CDR2 YFSETQ. The CDR3: CASSSMVPGQGSYEQYF. The CDR3 DNA reads TGCGCCAGCAGCTCAATGGTACCGGGACAGGGGTCTTACGAGCAGTACTTC.

The chain uses TRBV30 and TRBJ1-2, with unresolved D. The CDR3 totals 13 residues. Germline CDR1 GTSNPN, CDR2 SVGIG (reference sequence). V shed 2 bases and J shed 4 bases, with 11 bases lying between them. CDR3 in amino acids: CAWSPLSAYGYTF. The CDR3 nucleotides are TGTGCCTGGAGTCCACTCTCCGCCTATGGCTACACCTTC.

The chain has TRBV18 and TRBJ2-3, with a possible D match to TRBD2 (6 bases). V was shortened by 3 bases and J by 4 bases, with 11 bases between the two germline ends. Germline CDR1 reads KGHSH; CDR2 reads LQKENI. CDR3 length: 14 amino acids. The CDR3: CASSPSGSSDTQYF. CDR3 in DNA: TGTGCCAGCTCACCCAGCGGGTCTTCAGATACGCAGTATTTT. The variable domain in full, with the rest retrieved from reference TRBV18 and TRBJ2-3, is NAGVMQNPRHLVRRRGQEARLRCSPMKGHSHVYWYRQLPEEGLKFMVYLQKENIIDESGMPKERFSAEFPKEGPSILRIQQVVRGDSAAYFCASSPSGSSDTQYFGPGTRLTVL.

The chain employs TRBV30 and TRBJ1-2; 9 bases are a match to TRBD1. The CDR3 is made up of 16 amino acids. Germline V gene sequence: CDR1 GTSNPN, CDR2 SVGIG (reference sequence). J was trimmed by 7 bases and V by 2 bases; bases with no gene match: 14. DNA of the CDR3: TGTGCCTGGAGTACATGGGACAGGGATGGCGTCTCTGGCTACACCTTC. This translates into CAWSTWDRDGVSGYTF.

The chain employs TRBV5-8 and TRBJ2-6; 7 nucleotides agree with TRBD1. Germline-derived CDR1 and CDR2 are SGHTS and YDEGEE. Unmatched junction bases numbered 8, after V lost 1 base and J lost 1 base. The CDR3 consists of 18 residues. CDR3: CASSLRGTEDSGANVLTF. CDR3 DNA: TGTGCCAGCAGCTTGAGAGGGACAGAGGATTCTGGGGCCAACGTCCTGACTTTC.

The chain joins TRBV9 to TRBJ2-7; TRBD2 might be the D (5 bases). Per germline, CDR1 SGDLS and CDR2 YYNGEE. This CDR3 is 14 amino acids long. V was pared by 0 bases and J by 2 bases, with 9 bases between. The CDR3 here is CASSVGGLPYEQYF. CDR3 DNA: TGTGCCAGCAGCGTAGGAGGGTTACCCTACGAGCAGTACTTC.

The J gene is TRBJ1-2, the V gene TRBV30, with 9 nucleotides matching TRBD1. This CDR3 spans 14 amino acids. Trimming at V came to 4 bases and at J to 12 bases, leaving 15 bases not matched to a gene. CDR1 and CDR2 from the germline V gene are GTSNPN and SVGIG (reference sequence). CDR3 nucleotide sequence: TGTGCCTGGAAATACACCGGGACAGGGAAAGGGAACACCTTC. Protein sequence: CAWKYTGTGKGNTF.

The chain is built from TRBV6-5 and TRBJ1-5; a possible D gene is TRBD1 (5 bases). This CDR3 region has 15 residues. Germline lookup yields CDR1 MNHEY and CDR2 SVGAGI. Trimming pared 0 bases from V and 8 bases from J, leaving 14 bases between. The CDR3 region is CASSYSNRGREPQHF. The CDR3 DNA reads TGTGCCAGCAGTTACTCTAACCGGGGGAGGGAGCCCCAGCATTTT.

This clone was observed a single time. This rearrangement joins TRBV4-2 to TRBJ1-5; TRBD1 matches 7 bases. This CDR3 has 17 amino acids. The V segment lost 1 base and the J segment 4 bases; nucleotides outside the gene matches: 10. Germline V gene data show CDR1 as LGHNA and CDR2 as YNFKEQ. This CDR3 is CASSQVLGQELNQPQHF. CDR3 DNA: TGTGCCAGCAGCCAAGTATTAGGACAGGAACTAAATCAGCCCCAGCATTTT.

In DNA, the CDR3 is TGTGCCACCAGCAGAGATTTGGGGGCTGGGGTTAACATTCAGTACTTC. Residues: CATSRDLGAGVNIQYF. J is TRBJ2-4 and V is TRBV15, with D possibly matching TRBD1 (6 bases). V was clipped by 0 bases and J by 7 bases, with 16 bases between them. This CDR3 is built from 16 residues. Germline V gives CDR1 LNHNV, CDR2 YYDKDF (reference sequence).

This clone was seen more than once but under ten times. The chain has TRBV29-1 and TRBJ2-5; tentative D call: TRBD1 (6 bases). Germline CDR1 and CDR2: SQVTM and ANQGSEA. This CDR3 spans 13 amino acids. V gave up 6 bases and J gave up 1 base, with 12 bases separating them. For the CDR3, the DNA is TGCAGCGTAAGGACAGTCCTCCAAGAGACCCAGTACTTC. As protein: CSVRTVLQETQYF.

The genes are TRBV27 and TRBJ2-1; the D gene is possibly TRBD2 (5 bases). V was trimmed by 5 bases and J by 0 bases, leaving 11 bases between them. The germline V gene has CDR1 MNHEY and CDR2 SMNVEV (reference sequence). The CDR3 has 15 residues. The CDR3 nucleotides are TGTGCCAGCAGTGCCTTAGGGAGCTCCTACAATGAGCAGTTCTTC. It codes for CASSALGSSYNEQFF.

This clone was detected a few times. The chain uses TRBV4-1 and TRBJ1-5; the D gene is possibly TRBD1 (6 bases). Germline CDR1 MGHRA, CDR2 YSYEKL. The CDR3 has 14 amino acids. V was trimmed by 3 bases and J by 5 bases, leaving 11 bases between them. CDR3: CASSQKPGDQPQHF. The DNA of the CDR3 is TGCGCCAGCAGCCAGAAACCAGGGGATCAGCCCCAGCATTTT.

J is TRBJ2-5 and V is TRBV2, with 9 bases matching TRBD1. The J call could be wrong; TRBJ2-7 is a better fit for the DNA end. The CDR3 loop spans 19 amino acids. CDR1 is SNHLY, CDR2 FYNNEI, per germline. The CDR3 DNA sequence: TGTGCCAGCAGAGGTTGGACAGGGGAGAATGGGCGGAGAGGCGACGAGCAGTACTTC. It encodes CASRGWTGENGRRGDEQYF.

The V call is TRBV30, the J call TRBJ1-5; 9 bases are shared with TRBD1. The germline CDR1 and CDR2 sequences are GTSNPN and SVGIG (reference sequence). This CDR3 has 13 residues. J lost 5 bases, V lost 2 bases, and 1 base had no gene match. The DNA of the CDR3 is TGTGCCTGGAGTAGACAGGGGGATCAGCCCCAGCATTTT. Amino acids: CAWSRQGDQPQHF.

The rearrangement joins TRBV5-8 to TRBJ1-1, with D hard to call. The CDR3 consists of 12 residues. Germline assignment: CDR1 SGHTS and CDR2 YDEGEE. The V end lost 4 bases, the J end lost 4 bases, and 8 bases lay between the germline ends. The CDR3 DNA is TGTGCCAGCAGCCGCCTCGGCACTGAAGCTTTCTTT. Its protein is CASSRLGTEAFF.

This clone was found once. CDR3 residues: CASSASGGSSYEQYF. CDR3 DNA sequence: TGCGCCAGCAGCGCTAGCGGGGGAAGCTCCTACGAGCAGTACTTC. The chain has TRBV5-1 and TRBJ2-7; 10 nucleotides align to TRBD2. The CDR3 has 15 residues. Losses at the gene ends were 4 bases for V and 0 bases for J; bases not matched to a gene: 4. Germline CDR1 and CDR2: SGHRS and YFSETQ.

This chain connects TRBV9 to TRBJ2-3; 7 bases line up with TRBD2. The V and J ends lost 4 bases and 7 bases, in that order; junction bases with no gene match: 18. Germline assignment: CDR1 SGDLS and CDR2 YYNGEE. The CDR3 extends over 17 amino acids. As DNA, the CDR3 is TGTGCCAGCAGCCCGTTACCTGGGGGAGGGAAGTTGAATACGCAGTATTTT. This encodes CASSPLPGGGKLNTQYF.

The chain employs TRBV15 and TRBJ2-1; a weak D match, TRBD2 (6 bases). V dropped 5 bases and J dropped 7 bases, with 18 bases sitting between them. The CDR3 totals 15 residues. Germline V CDR1 and CDR2: LNHNV, YYDKDF (reference sequence). The CDR3 nucleotides are TGTGCCACCAGCCACGTTAGCGGAGGAGAGAATGAGCAGTTCTTC. Translation gives CATSHVSGGENEQFF.